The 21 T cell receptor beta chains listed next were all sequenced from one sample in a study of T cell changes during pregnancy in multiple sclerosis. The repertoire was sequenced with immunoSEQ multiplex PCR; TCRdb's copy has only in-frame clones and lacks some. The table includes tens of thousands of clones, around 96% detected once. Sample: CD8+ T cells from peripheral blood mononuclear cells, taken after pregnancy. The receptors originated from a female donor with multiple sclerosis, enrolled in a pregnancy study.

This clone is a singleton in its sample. CDR3 DNA sequence: TGTGCCAGCAGCTTAGAGGTCGGGAGTATCACAGATACGCAGTATTTT. Translation gives CASSLEVGSITDTQYF. The V and J genes are TRBV13 and TRBJ2-3; TRBD2 is a possible D gene (6 bases). CDR1 and CDR2 from the germline V gene are PRHDT and FYEKMQ (reference sequence). Trimming stripped 1 base from V and 2 bases from J, with 13 bases between. CDR3 length: 16 amino acids.

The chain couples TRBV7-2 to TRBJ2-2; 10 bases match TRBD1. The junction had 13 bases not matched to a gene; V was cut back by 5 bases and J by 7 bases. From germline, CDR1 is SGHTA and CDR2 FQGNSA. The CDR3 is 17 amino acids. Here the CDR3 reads CASSPPLRQGADGELFF. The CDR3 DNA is TGTGCCAGCAGCCCGCCCCTGAGACAGGGGGCGGACGGGGAGCTGTTTTTT.

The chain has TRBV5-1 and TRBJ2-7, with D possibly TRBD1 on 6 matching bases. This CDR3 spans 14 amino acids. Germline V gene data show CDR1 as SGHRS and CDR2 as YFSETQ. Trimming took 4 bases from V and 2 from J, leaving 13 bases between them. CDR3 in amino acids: CASSDGQFPYEQYF. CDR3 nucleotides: TGCGCCAGCAGCGACGGACAGTTCCCCTACGAGCAGTACTTC.

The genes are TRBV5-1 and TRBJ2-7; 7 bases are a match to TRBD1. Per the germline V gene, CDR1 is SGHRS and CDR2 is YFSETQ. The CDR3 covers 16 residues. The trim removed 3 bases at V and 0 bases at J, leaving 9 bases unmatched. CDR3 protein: CASSSPEGASSYEQYF. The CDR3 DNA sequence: TGCGCCAGCAGCTCCCCCGAGGGGGCCAGCTCCTACGAGCAGTACTTC.

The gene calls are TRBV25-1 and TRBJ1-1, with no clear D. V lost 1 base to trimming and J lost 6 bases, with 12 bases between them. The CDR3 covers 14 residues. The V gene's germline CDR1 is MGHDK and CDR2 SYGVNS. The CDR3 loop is CASSELGRESEAFF. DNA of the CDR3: TGTGCCAGCAGTGAATTGGGCCGGGAGTCTGAAGCTTTCTTT. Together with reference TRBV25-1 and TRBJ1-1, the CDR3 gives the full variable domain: EADIYQTPRYLVIGTGKKITLECSQTMGHDKMYWYQQDPGMELHLIHYSYGVNSTEKGDLSSESTVSRIRTEHFPLTLESARPSHTSQYLCASSELGRESEAFFGQGTRLTVV.

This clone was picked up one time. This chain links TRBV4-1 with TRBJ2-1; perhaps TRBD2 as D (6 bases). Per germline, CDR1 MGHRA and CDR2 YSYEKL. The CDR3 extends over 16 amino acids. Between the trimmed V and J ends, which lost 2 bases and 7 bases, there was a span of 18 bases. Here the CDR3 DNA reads TGCGCCAGCAGCCAAATCCGGGACTCCCGATGGAATGAGCAGTTCTTC. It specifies CASSQIRDSRWNEQFF.

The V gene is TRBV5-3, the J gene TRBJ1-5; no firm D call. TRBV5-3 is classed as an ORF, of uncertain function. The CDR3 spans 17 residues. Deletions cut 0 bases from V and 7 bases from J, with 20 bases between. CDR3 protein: CARSLDVYQETWQPQHF. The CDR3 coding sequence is TGTGCCAGAAGCTTGGACGTTTACCAGGAAACGTGGCAGCCCCAGCATTTT.

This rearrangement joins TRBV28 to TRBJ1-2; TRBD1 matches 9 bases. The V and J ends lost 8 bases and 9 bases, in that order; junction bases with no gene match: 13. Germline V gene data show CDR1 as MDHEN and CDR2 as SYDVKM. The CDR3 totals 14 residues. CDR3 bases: TGTGCCAGCGAAAATCACAACGGACAGGGGAGCTACACCTTC. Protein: CASENHNGQGSYTF.

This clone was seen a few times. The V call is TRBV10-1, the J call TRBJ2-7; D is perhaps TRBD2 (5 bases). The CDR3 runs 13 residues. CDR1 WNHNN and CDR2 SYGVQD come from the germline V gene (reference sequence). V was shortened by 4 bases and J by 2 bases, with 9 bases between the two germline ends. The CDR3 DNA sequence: TGCGCCAGCAGTGGGCGGGCCCCCTACGAGCAGTACTTC. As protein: CASSGRAPYEQYF.

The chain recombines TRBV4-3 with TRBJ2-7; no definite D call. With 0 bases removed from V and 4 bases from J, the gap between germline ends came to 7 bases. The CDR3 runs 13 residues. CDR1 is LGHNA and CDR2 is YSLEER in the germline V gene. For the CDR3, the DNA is TGCGCCAGCAGCCAAGATGGTCGGTACGAGCAGTACTTC. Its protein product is CASSQDGRYEQYF.

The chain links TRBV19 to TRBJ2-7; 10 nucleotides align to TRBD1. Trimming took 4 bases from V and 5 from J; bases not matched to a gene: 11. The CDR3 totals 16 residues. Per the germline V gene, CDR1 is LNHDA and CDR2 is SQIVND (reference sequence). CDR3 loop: CASSTSPGQGTHEQYF. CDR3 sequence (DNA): TGTGCCAGTAGTACATCCCCGGGACAGGGGACCCACGAGCAGTACTTC.

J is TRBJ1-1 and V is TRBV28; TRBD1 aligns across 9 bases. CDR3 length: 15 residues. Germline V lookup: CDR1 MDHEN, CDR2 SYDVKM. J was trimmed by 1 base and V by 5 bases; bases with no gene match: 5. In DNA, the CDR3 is TGTGCCAGCAGTCTAGGACAGGGGACGAACACTGAAGCTTTCTTT. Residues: CASSLGQGTNTEAFF.

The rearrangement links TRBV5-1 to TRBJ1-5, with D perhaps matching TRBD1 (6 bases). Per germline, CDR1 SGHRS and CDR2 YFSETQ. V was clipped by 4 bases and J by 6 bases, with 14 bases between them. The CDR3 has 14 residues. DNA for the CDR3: TGCGCCAGCAGCCGCACAGGGAAAGGTCAGCCCCAGCATTTT. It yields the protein CASSRTGKGQPQHF.

The CDR3 reads CATSHDGLAYNEQFF. The CDR3 DNA follows: TGTGCCACCAGCCACGACGGACTAGCATACAATGAGCAGTTCTTC. V usage is TRBV15 and J usage is TRBJ2-1; TRBD2 matches 8 bases. Germline CDR1 LNHNV, CDR2 YYDKDF (reference sequence). The CDR3 loop spans 15 amino acids. The V and J ends lost 5 bases and 4 bases, in that order; junction bases with no gene match: 7.

In nucleotides, the CDR3 is TGTGCCAGCAGCTCCGCTCCTTTAGCGGGAGGCAGGGACAATGAGCAGTTCTTC. Protein product: CASSSAPLAGGRDNEQFF. J is TRBJ2-1 and V is TRBV5-4; 10 bases fit TRBD2. CDR1 and CDR2 from the germline V gene are SGHNT and YYREEE (reference sequence). The CDR3 extends over 18 amino acids. The trim removed 3 bases at V and 5 bases at J, leaving 14 bases unmatched.

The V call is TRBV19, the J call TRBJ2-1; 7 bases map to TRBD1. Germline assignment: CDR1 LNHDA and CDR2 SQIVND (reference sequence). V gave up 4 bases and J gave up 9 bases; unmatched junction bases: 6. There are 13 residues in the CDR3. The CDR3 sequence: CASSRTGVSEQFF. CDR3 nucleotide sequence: TGTGCCAGTAGTAGAACAGGGGTTAGTGAGCAGTTCTTC.

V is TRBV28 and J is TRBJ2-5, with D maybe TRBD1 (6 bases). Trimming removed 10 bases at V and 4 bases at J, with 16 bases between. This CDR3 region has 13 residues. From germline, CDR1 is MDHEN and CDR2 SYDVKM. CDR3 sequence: CAILQGVGETQYF. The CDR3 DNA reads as TGTGCCATCCTACAGGGCGTAGGAGAGACCCAGTACTTC.

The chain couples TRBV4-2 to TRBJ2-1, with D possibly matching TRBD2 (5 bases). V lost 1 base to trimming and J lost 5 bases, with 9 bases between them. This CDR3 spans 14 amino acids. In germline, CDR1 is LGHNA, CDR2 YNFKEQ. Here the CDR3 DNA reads TGTGCCAGCAGCCAAGCGGGGTTAAACAATGAGCAGTTCTTC. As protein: CASSQAGLNNEQFF.

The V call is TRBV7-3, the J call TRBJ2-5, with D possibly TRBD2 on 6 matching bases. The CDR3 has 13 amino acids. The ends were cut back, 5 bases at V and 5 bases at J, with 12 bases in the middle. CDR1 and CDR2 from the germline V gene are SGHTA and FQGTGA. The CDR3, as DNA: TGTGCCAGCAGCGGCGGGACTGGGGAGACCCAGTACTTC. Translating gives CASSGGTGETQYF.

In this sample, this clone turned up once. DNA of the CDR3: TGTGCCAGCAGGAGATTCGACGGGAACCAAGAGACCCAGTACTTC. Translated: CASRRFDGNQETQYF. The chain couples TRBV7-9 to TRBJ2-5; D possibly corresponds to TRBD2 (5 bases). V was trimmed by 6 bases and J by 0 bases, leaving 14 bases between them. CDR1 and CDR2 (germline): SEHNR, FQNEAQ (reference sequence). The CDR3 is 15 residues long.

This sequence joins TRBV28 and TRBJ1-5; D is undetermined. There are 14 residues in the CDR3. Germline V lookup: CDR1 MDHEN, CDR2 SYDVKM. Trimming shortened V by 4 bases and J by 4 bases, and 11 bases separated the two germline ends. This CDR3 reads CASSSIGVNQPQHF. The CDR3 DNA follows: TGTGCCAGCAGTTCCATAGGAGTAAATCAGCCCCAGCATTTT. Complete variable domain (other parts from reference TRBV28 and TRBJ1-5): DVKVTQSSRYLVKRTGEKVFLECVQDMDHENMFWYRQDPGLGLRLIYFSYDVKMKEKGDIPEGYSVSREKKERFSLILESASTNQTSMYLCASSSIGVNQPQHFGDGTRLSIL.